The next 32 T cell receptor beta chains were all read from a single sample in a study of regulatory T cells in long-lasting Graves disease (dated by TCRdb to the early 2020s). For both TCR sequencing and RNA sequencing, RNA was extracted from PBMCs in TRIzol. Using fastp trimming at Q25 and MiXCR clonotype assembly, TCRdb reanalyzed the public sequencing data and kept in-frame beta chains. Entries that share a CDR3 protein sequence are merged under the most common genes and DNA. Counted in this sample were roughly 700 distinct CDR3 sequences; around nine tenths of them appeared once. The top ten clonotypes cover around 21% of the sample. This specimen was peripheral blood mononuclear cells (PBMCs), taken with antithyroid drug treatment, in newly diagnosed or persistent Graves disease (not recorded which). The receptors were sampled from a woman in her forties or fifties with Graves disease. Donor details come from another sample of the same person, matched by shared clones.

The chain has TRBV27 and TRBJ2-3; D ambiguous. The CDR3 extends over 14 amino acids. Germline values: CDR1 MNHEY, CDR2 SMNVEV (reference sequence). The germline V and J ends were trimmed by 0 bases and 5 bases, with 9 bases remaining between them. CDR3 loop: CASSLSMSVDTQYF. CDR3 DNA sequence: TGTGCCAGCAGTTTATCTATGAGTGTAGATACGCAGTATTTT.

A word on this clonotype: A junction end diverges from the germline sequence, so it may reflect a read error. V gene TRBV12-3 or TRBV12-4 combines with J gene TRBJ1-1, with 8 bases that match TRBD1. This CDR3 contains 15 residues. The CDR3 reads CASSTPGTGNTEAFF. The CDR3 region has the DNA TGTGCTAGCAGCACACCCGGGACAGGGAACACTGAAGCTTTCTTT.

V and J are TRBV4-2 and TRBJ2-1; no firm D call. CDR1 and CDR2 from the germline V gene are LGHNA and YNFKEQ. The V and J ends lost 2 bases and 3 bases respectively, with 11 bases between them. This CDR3 comprises 15 residues. For the CDR3, the DNA is TGTGCCAGCAGCCAACCTTCCTCTAGCTACAATGAGCAGTTCTTC. Encoded protein: CASSQPSSSYNEQFF.

The gene calls are TRBV28 and TRBJ1-5, with D tentatively TRBD1 (5 bases). The ends were cut back, 3 bases at V and 8 bases at J, with 14 bases in the middle. The germline V gene has CDR1 MDHEN and CDR2 SYDVKM. The CDR3 contains 14 residues. CDR3 protein: CASSLAGALKPQHF. The CDR3 region has the DNA TGTGCCAGCAGTTTGGCTGGGGCCCTAAAGCCCCAGCATTTT.

CDR3 nucleotides: TGTGCCAGCAGCCGTAGCGGGAGCTCCTACAATGAGCAGTTCTTC. This encodes CASSRSGSSYNEQFF. This chain connects TRBV5-4 to TRBJ2-1, with TRBD2 matching 9 bases. Germline CDR1 reads SGHNT; CDR2 reads YYREEE (reference sequence). V trimming: 4 bases; J trimming: 0 bases; junction bases outside the gene matches: 2. CDR3 length equals 15 residues.

The CDR3 DNA reads as TGTGCCAGCAGTTACAGGGGGCTGGAGAACTACGAGCAGTACTTC. Its translation is CASSYRGLENYEQYF. The rearrangement joins TRBV6-2 or TRBV6-3 to TRBJ2-7; TRBD1 matches 7 bases. V shed 2 bases, J shed 3 bases, and the junction held 7 bases outside the gene matches. This CDR3 region has 15 residues. CDR1 is MNHEY and CDR2 is SVGEGT in the germline V gene.

The gene calls are TRBV11-2 and TRBJ1-5, with 8 bases fitting TRBD1. This CDR3 region has 14 residues. CDR1 is SGHAT and CDR2 is FQNNGV in the germline V gene. V lost 4 bases, J lost 2 bases, and 1 base stayed unmatched. CDR3: CASSSDRGNQPQHF. The DNA for the CDR3 is TGTGCCAGCAGCTCGGACAGGGGCAATCAGCCCCAGCATTTT.

The chain has TRBV29-1 and TRBJ2-1; 8 bases are a match to TRBD2. This CDR3 spans 14 amino acids. Unmatched junction bases numbered 6, after V lost 6 bases and J lost 2 bases. The germline CDR1 and CDR2 sequences are SQVTM and ANQGSEA. CDR3 coding DNA: TGCAGCGTCACTAGCGGTCTAACCTACAATGAGCAGTTCTTC. Amino acids: CSVTSGLTYNEQFF.

The chain employs TRBV28 and TRBJ2-1, with 9 bases aligning to TRBD1. Germline V gene data show CDR1 as MDHEN and CDR2 as SYDVKM. Trimming at V came to 3 bases and at J to 8 bases, leaving 8 bases not matched to a gene. This CDR3 comprises 15 residues. The CDR3 DNA reads as TGTGCCAGCAGTTTCGTACAGGGGGCTAGTGATGAGCAGTTCTTC. This sequence encodes CASSFVQGASDEQFF.

The chain uses TRBV6-5 and TRBJ1-1; maybe TRBD1 (6 bases). Between the trimmed V and J ends, which lost 0 bases and 6 bases, there was a span of 14 bases. This CDR3 is 15 amino acids long. CDR1 is MNHEY, CDR2 SVGAGI, per germline. The CDR3 region is CASSYSRGIVSEAFF. DNA of the CDR3: TGTGCCAGCAGTTACTCGAGGGGGATAGTTTCTGAAGCTTTCTTT.

The chain carries TRBV3-1 and TRBJ2-7, with 7 bases identical to TRBD1. The V gene's germline CDR1 is LGHDT and CDR2 YNNKEL (reference sequence). With V trimmed by 5 bases and J by 3 bases, 4 bases remained unmatched. The CDR3 extends over 13 amino acids. The CDR3 nucleotides read TGTGCCAGCAGCGACAGGGCAAACTACGAGCAGTACTTC. Translating it yields CASSDRANYEQYF.

This clonotype appeared once. The V call is TRBV29-1, the J call TRBJ2-7, with a weak D call TRBD1 (5 bases). The V gene's germline CDR1 is SQVTM and CDR2 ANQGSEA. V gave up 6 bases and J gave up 3 bases, with 15 bases separating them. CDR3 length equals 13 residues. CDR3 nucleotides: TGCAGCGTGGCGGTGGACACCAGCTACGAGCAGTACTTC. Residues: CSVAVDTSYEQYF.

CDR3 in amino acids: CASSPQRLSDTQYF. CDR3 nucleotides: TGTGCCAGCAGCCCGCAGCGGTTGTCAGATACGCAGTATTTT. The J gene is TRBJ2-3, the V gene TRBV3-1; a possible D gene is TRBD2 (5 bases). Looked up from germline, CDR1 is LGHDT and CDR2 is YNNKEL (reference sequence). With 4 bases removed from V and 4 bases from J, the gap between germline ends came to 12 bases. There are 14 residues in the CDR3.

The chain combines TRBV2 with TRBJ2-2, with TRBD2 as a possible D gene (5 bases). Germline assignment: CDR1 SNHLY and CDR2 FYNNEI. CDR3 length: 13 residues. V was pared by 5 bases and J by 4 bases, with 8 bases between. CDR3 DNA sequence: TGTGCCAGCAGTATCGGGGTCACCGGGGAGCTGTTTTTT. Its translation: CASSIGVTGELFF.

The genes are TRBV10-1 and TRBJ2-2, with D perhaps matching TRBD2 (6 bases). Looked up from germline, CDR1 is WNHNN and CDR2 is SYGVQD (reference sequence). The CDR3 covers 15 residues. V shed 3 bases and J shed 5 bases, with 13 bases lying between them. The CDR3 DNA follows: TGCGCCAGCAGTGAAGGGGCTAGCGCAACCGGGGAGCTGTTTTTT. It translates to CASSEGASATGELFF.

This chain uses TRBV2 with TRBJ2-1, with 16 bases that match TRBD2. The V gene's germline CDR1 is SNHLY and CDR2 FYNNEI. The CDR3 is made up of 17 amino acids. Losses at the gene ends were 0 bases for V and 9 bases for J; bases not matched to a gene: 5. The CDR3: CASSEAGTSGRAGEQFF. The CDR3, as DNA: TGTGCCAGCAGTGAAGCGGGGACTAGCGGGAGGGCCGGTGAGCAGTTCTTC.

A note on this clonotype: A junction boundary mismatches the germline segment, possibly from a read error. The chain combines TRBV28 with TRBJ2-1, with TRBD2 identical over 9 bases. The CDR3 is made up of 12 amino acids. The germline gives CDR1 MDHEN, CDR2 SYDVKM. This CDR3 reads CASRGVASGEVF. DNA of the CDR3: TGTGCCAGCAGAGGGGTTGCTAGCGGGGAGGTCTTC.

The V and J genes are TRBV7-2 and TRBJ1-5; no definite D call. Germline values: CDR1 SGHTA, CDR2 FQGNSA. The CDR3 is made up of 14 amino acids. V lost 3 bases to trimming and J lost 5 bases, with 11 bases between them. The CDR3, as DNA: TGTGCCAGCAGCTTCTACAAGGGCGATCAGCCCCAGCATTTT. The encoded protein is CASSFYKGDQPQHF.

V usage is TRBV6-1 and J usage is TRBJ2-2; tentative D call: TRBD2 (5 bases). Looked up from germline, CDR1 is MNHNS and CDR2 is SASEGT. CDR3 size: 17 residues. V shed 4 bases and J shed 7 bases, with 22 bases lying between them. This CDR3 reads CASSVAGRRGYSGELFF. CDR3 DNA sequence: TGTGCCAGCAGTGTCGCTGGCAGGAGAGGGTATAGCGGGGAGCTGTTTTTT.

The rearrangement joins TRBV4-2 to TRBJ2-7; TRBD1 is a possible D gene (6 bases). The CDR3 totals 16 residues. Deletions cut 3 bases from V and 2 bases from J, with 17 bases between. Germline CDR1 LGHNA, CDR2 YNFKEQ. The CDR3 loop is CASSQELQGRTYEQYF. CDR3 DNA: TGTGCCAGCAGCCAGGAGCTACAGGGCCGAACCTACGAGCAGTACTTC.

The V gene is TRBV21-1, the J gene TRBJ1-2; TRBD1, as called in the table, went unchecked against the DNA. TRBV21-1 is labeled a pseudogene. CDR3 length: 15 amino acids. CDR3: CASSSPTGDRGGYTF. The CDR3 DNA reads as TGTGCCAGCAGCTCGCCCACGGGGGACAGGGGTGGCTACACCTTC.

V gene TRBV5-1 combines with J gene TRBJ2-3; 8 bases agree with TRBD2. The germline CDR1 and CDR2 sequences are SGHRS and YFSETQ. V shed 4 bases and J 3 bases; nucleotides not matched to a gene: 16. The CDR3 has 18 residues. This chain's CDR3 is CASSQLGHWASGTDTQYF. As DNA, the CDR3 is TGCGCCAGCAGCCAACTCGGCCATTGGGCTAGCGGGACAGATACGCAGTATTTT.

The chain links TRBV12-3 or TRBV12-4 to TRBJ1-1; 8 nucleotides match TRBD1. The CDR3 runs to 14 residues. The J segment lost 5 bases and the V segment lost 3 bases, leaving 5 bases of the junction unmatched. Here the CDR3 DNA reads TGTGCCAGCAGTTTGGGACAGGTGATAACTGAAGCTTTCTTT. Protein: CASSLGQVITEAFF.

This rearrangement joins TRBV11-2 to TRBJ2-1; D is ambiguous. This CDR3 has 15 residues. V was trimmed by 5 bases and J by 5 bases, leaving 16 bases between them. Germline V gene sequence: CDR1 SGHAT, CDR2 FQNNGV. The CDR3 bases are TGTGCCAGCAGCAAAATCGATTCTTCCAACAATGAGCAGTTCTTC. This gives the protein CASSKIDSSNNEQFF.

The CDR3 DNA reads as TGTGCCAGCAGCGACATGGGCAATCAGCCCCAGCATTTT. It codes for CASSDMGNQPQHF. The chain joins TRBV12-3 or TRBV12-4 to TRBJ1-5; D is unclear. Trimming left V 6 bases short and J 2 bases short, with 8 bases between. This CDR3 region has 13 residues.

This rearrangement joins TRBV7-9 to TRBJ2-1, with D tentatively TRBD1 or TRBD2 (5 bases each). V was cut by 5 bases and J by 7 bases, with 15 bases left in between. The CDR3 sequence is 14 residues long. The germline gives CDR1 SEHNR, CDR2 FQNEAQ (reference sequence). The CDR3 loop is CASSAASGGNEQFF. CDR3 bases: TGTGCCAGCAGCGCGGCCAGTGGGGGTAATGAGCAGTTCTTC.

The rearrangement uses TRBV6-2 or TRBV6-3 and TRBJ2-7; tentative D call: TRBD1 (5 bases). Trimming shortened V by 2 bases and J by 0 bases, and 11 bases separated the two germline ends. The CDR3 has 15 residues. Per germline, CDR1 MNHEY and CDR2 SVGEGT. CDR3 DNA sequence: TGTGCCAGCAGTTACACACGCAGGGCCTCCTACGAGCAGTACTTC. This sequence encodes CASSYTRRASYEQYF.

This clonotype was detected only a few times. The chain links TRBV18 to TRBJ2-2; 7 positions agree with TRBD1. CDR1 is KGHSH and CDR2 is LQKENI in the germline V gene. The CDR3 loop spans 14 amino acids. After removal of 10 bases from V and 8 bases from J, the junction contained 13 bases not matched to a gene. The DNA of the CDR3 is TGTGCCATAGGGGACAGTCGTGCGCCGGGGGAGCTGTTTTTT. Translating gives CAIGDSRAPGELFF.

V usage is TRBV30 and J usage is TRBJ2-3; TRBD1 matches 8 bases. V lost 5 bases and J lost 3; bases outside the gene matches: 4. The CDR3 covers 13 residues. The germline V gene has CDR1 GTSNPN and CDR2 SVGIG (reference sequence). CDR3 bases: TGTGCCTGGGAAAGACAGGGGACAGATACGCAGTATTTT. Its protein product is CAWERQGTDTQYF.

The chain links TRBV7-2 to TRBJ2-7; 8 bases match TRBD2. Germline values: CDR1 SGHTA, CDR2 FQGNSA. CDR3 length: 15 amino acids. V was clipped by 5 bases and J by 5 bases; unmatched bases: 11. The CDR3 nucleotides are TGTGCCAGCAGCGAGCTCCGAGGGACTAGAAACGAGCAGTACTTC. This gives the protein CASSELRGTRNEQYF.

The chain recombines TRBV5-1 with TRBJ2-1; D is perhaps TRBD2 (7 bases). CDR1 is SGHRS, CDR2 YFSETQ, per germline. The CDR3 extends over 17 amino acids. The ends were cut back, 0 bases at V and 9 bases at J, with 22 bases in the middle. DNA of the CDR3: TGCGCCAGCAGCTTGGGGCCCCTAGAAGGGGGGGCCAGTGAGCAGTTCTTC. Encoded protein: CASSLGPLEGGASEQFF.

Written as DNA, the CDR3 is TGTGCCAGCAGCCCTACTGGTCAGAGATCCAATGAGCAGTTCTTC. Protein product: CASSPTGQRSNEQFF. This chain connects TRBV7-9 to TRBJ2-1; D gene ambiguous. Trimming removed 5 bases from V and 6 bases from J, with 17 bases in between. The CDR3 extends over 15 amino acids. Per the germline V gene, CDR1 is SEHNR and CDR2 is FQNEAQ (reference sequence).